The 29 T cell receptor beta chains below come from one sample, sequenced in a study of T cells in Graves' hyperthyroidism and ophthalmopathy. It was RNA transcripts that yielded the amplified TCR beta CDR3 regions. Using the HTBI primer set, a first-round RT-PCR was run on the TCR CDR3. TCRdb used MiXCR to reprocess the multiplex PCR reads, holding one entry per CDR3 protein. The data hold 250,000 to 300,000 distinct CDR3 sequences, with approximately 15% observed a single time. The sequenced material came from blood. These receptors were collected from a woman aged 40 to 49 with Graves' hyperthyroidism.

This clonotype was counted only a few times. This chain connects TRBV29-1 to TRBJ2-1; D is perhaps TRBD1 or TRBD2 (6 bases each). The CDR3 contains 10 residues. Per germline, CDR1 SQVTM and CDR2 ANQGSEA. CDR3 residues: CTGGGNEQFF. CDR3 nucleotide sequence: TGCACCGGGGGCGGCAATGAGCAGTTCTTC.

This clonotype was recorded a few times. This may be a read error: a much more frequent sequence differs by one nucleotide. The CDR3 does not close with the conserved phenylalanine or tryptophan, likely indicating a read error. This chain uses TRBV6-2 or TRBV6-3 with TRBJ1-1, with TRBD1 identical over 10 bases. The trim removed 5 bases at V and 4 bases at J, leaving 10 bases unmatched. CDR3 size: 16 residues. Looked up from germline, CDR1 is MNHEY and CDR2 is SVGEGT. The CDR3 nucleotides read TGTGCCAGCAGTCCTCGGACAGGGGGGGTGAGCACTGAAGCTTTCCTT. Translated, it gives CASSPRTGGVSTEAFL.

At least ten counts were recorded for this clonotype. The rearrangement uses TRBV12-3 or TRBV12-4 and TRBJ2-1; D gene uncertain. The V and J ends lost 9 bases and 8 bases respectively, with 8 bases between them. The CDR3 spans 10 residues. CDR3 sequence reads: CASGRYEQFF. DNA for the CDR3: TGTGCCAGTGGGCGGTATGAGCAGTTCTTC.

The sample holds a few counts of this clonotype. V usage is TRBV19 and J usage is TRBJ1-1, with D unresolved. This CDR3 comprises 10 residues. Between the trimmed V and J ends, which lost 8 bases and 8 bases, there was a span of 9 bases. Per the germline V gene, CDR1 is LNHDA and CDR2 is SQIVND (reference sequence). DNA of the CDR3: TGTGCCAGTTCAGGATACGAAGCTTTCTTT. As protein: CASSGYEAFF.

The chain recombines TRBV4-1 with TRBJ2-3, with D possibly being TRBD1 or TRBD2 (6 bases each). The CDR3 has 17 residues. Germline loops: CDR1 MGHRA, CDR2 YSYEKL. V was clipped by 4 bases and J by 6 bases, with 23 bases between them. CDR3 DNA sequence: TGCGCCAGCAGCCGGTCGGGGTCAGGGGACTCGCTGGATACGCAGTATTTT. Translating it yields CASSRSGSGDSLDTQYF.

This clonotype was observed many times. The chain uses TRBV12-3 or TRBV12-4 and TRBJ1-4; TRBD1 agrees at 7 bases. Germline trimming cut 4 bases from V and 5 bases from J; bases unmatched to any gene: 13. This CDR3 contains 17 residues. This chain's CDR3 is CASSYKTGWGINEKLFF. The CDR3 nucleotides read TGTGCCAGCAGTTATAAGACAGGGTGGGGGATCAATGAAAAACTGTTTTTT.

This clonotype was recorded many times. The V and J genes are TRBV24-1 and TRBJ2-5; 7 positions match TRBD2. From germline, CDR1 is KGHDR and CDR2 SFDVKD. V lost 9 bases, J lost 5 bases, and 11 bases stayed unmatched. The CDR3 sequence is 14 residues long. The CDR3 spells CATAQAGLGETQYF. Here the CDR3 DNA reads TGTGCCACCGCGCAGGCCGGACTAGGGGAGACCCAGTACTTC.

This clonotype was counted at least ten times. J is TRBJ2-2 and V is TRBV2; TRBD1 matches at 8 bases. The J segment lost 7 bases and the V segment lost 6 bases, leaving 7 bases of the junction unmatched. The germline gives CDR1 SNHLY, CDR2 FYNNEI. The CDR3 runs to 14 residues. The chain's CDR3 is CASRPDREGGELFF. Here the CDR3 DNA reads TGTGCCAGCAGGCCGGACAGGGAAGGCGGGGAGCTGTTTTTT.

The V and J genes are TRBV3-1 and TRBJ2-1, with D possibly TRBD2 on 5 matching bases. The CDR3 loop spans 15 amino acids. V lost 1 base to trimming and J lost 3 bases, with 10 bases between them. In germline, CDR1 is LGHDT, CDR2 YNNKEL (reference sequence). The CDR3 here is CASSQGLTDYNEQFF. The CDR3 coding sequence is TGTGCCAGCAGCCAAGGACTAACTGACTACAATGAGCAGTTCTTC.

This clonotype has ten or more counts. This chain joins TRBV12-3 or TRBV12-4 and TRBJ1-6; D might be TRBD1 (6 bases). The V and J ends lost 4 bases and 10 bases respectively, with 11 bases between them. This CDR3 region has 13 residues. The DNA of the CDR3 is TGTGCCAGCAGTTATCAGGGGCAGTCACCCCTCCACTTT. This sequence encodes CASSYQGQSPLHF.

This clonotype has at least ten counts. The gene calls are TRBV28 and TRBJ2-1; D may be TRBD1 or TRBD2 (5 bases each). There are 13 residues in the CDR3. Trimming took 8 bases from V and 4 from J, leaving 12 bases between them. Germline assignment: CDR1 MDHEN and CDR2 SYDVKM. The CDR3 is CASLAREYNEQFF. Here the CDR3 DNA reads TGTGCCAGCCTGGCCAGGGAGTACAATGAGCAGTTCTTC.

At least ten counts were recorded for this clonotype. The V call is TRBV27, the J call TRBJ1-2; D not resolved. Trimming removed 4 bases from V and 2 bases from J, with 8 bases in between. CDR1 is MNHEY and CDR2 is SMNVEV in the germline V gene (reference sequence). The CDR3 has 13 amino acids. The CDR3 reads CASSWHINYGYTF. For the CDR3, the DNA is TGTGCCAGCAGTTGGCACATAAACTATGGCTACACCTTC.

There are many counts of this clonotype. The rearrangement uses TRBV28 and TRBJ2-3; tentatively, D is TRBD2 (6 bases). The CDR3 is 14 residues long. V was pared by 7 bases and J by 0 bases, with 11 bases between. CDR1 is MDHEN, CDR2 SYDVKM, per germline. CDR3 in amino acids: CASNGLTSTDTQYF. The CDR3 DNA is TGTGCCAGCAATGGACTAACTAGCACAGATACGCAGTATTTT.

For this clonotype: A read error is possible here, since a much larger clone lies one base away. The V call is TRBV2, the J call TRBJ1-1, with D possibly being TRBD1 (6 bases). The CDR3 is 14 residues long. Germline-derived CDR1 and CDR2 are SNHLY and FYNNEI. In DNA form, the CDR3 reads TGTGCCGGCAGTGAAGAGGGAGGGGGCACTGAAGCTTTCTTT. Amino acid sequence: CAGSEEGGGTEAFF. Together with reference TRBV2 and TRBJ1-1, the CDR3 gives the full variable domain: EPEVTQTPSHQVTQMGQEVILRCVPISNHLYFYWYRQILGQKVEFLVSFYNNEISEKSEIFDDQFSVERPDGSNFTLKIRSTKLEDSAMYFCAGSEEGGGTEAFFGQGTRLTVV.

Many counts were recorded for this clonotype. The chain recombines TRBV28 with TRBJ2-5; 8 positions match TRBD1. Trimming at V came to 5 bases and at J to 4 bases, leaving 18 bases not matched to a gene. Germline V CDR1 and CDR2: MDHEN, SYDVKM. The CDR3 spans 18 residues. The CDR3 nucleotides read TGTGCCAGCAGTGCACTCGACTCTTGGGGGACAGGAGGAGAGACCCAGTACTTC. It encodes CASSALDSWGTGGETQYF.

This clonotype was found many times. V is TRBV6-1 and J is TRBJ1-1; 8 bases agree with TRBD1. Per germline, CDR1 MNHNS and CDR2 SASEGT. J lost 1 base, V lost 5 bases, and 9 bases had no gene match. This CDR3 is 16 amino acids long. The CDR3 reads CASSSVGQGGNTEAFF. CDR3 nucleotides: TGTGCCAGCAGTTCAGTCGGACAGGGAGGGAACACTGAAGCTTTCTTT.

This sequence joins TRBV6-5 and TRBJ2-1, with a tentative D call TRBD2 (5 bases). CDR3 length equals 15 residues. The V end lost 2 bases, the J end lost 4 bases, and 12 bases lay between the germline ends. CDR1 is MNHEY and CDR2 is SVGAGI in the germline V gene. The CDR3 loop is CASSYVGRGYNEQFF. The CDR3 bases are TGTGCCAGCAGTTACGTAGGACGCGGGTACAATGAGCAGTTCTTC.

The chain joins TRBV15 to TRBJ1-1; TRBD1 is a possible D gene (5 bases). Germline loops: CDR1 LNHNV, CDR2 YYDKDF (reference sequence). Trimming pared 0 bases from V and 0 bases from J, leaving 8 bases between. This CDR3 has 15 amino acids. The CDR3 loop reads CATSRDSTVNTEAFF. The CDR3 DNA reads TGTGCCACCAGCAGAGATTCGACAGTGAACACTGAAGCTTTCTTT.

This clonotype was seen many times. The chain has TRBV7-2 and TRBJ2-3; maybe TRBD2 (6 bases). CDR1 and CDR2 from the germline V gene are SGHTA and FQGNSA. The CDR3 has 12 amino acids. Trimming pared 5 bases from V and 8 bases from J, leaving 11 bases between. The CDR3 here is CASSAAGSTQYF. For the CDR3, the DNA is TGTGCCAGCAGCGCCGCGGGAAGTACGCAGTATTTT.

Concerning this clonotype: Just one base apart from a much larger clone, this may be a read error. This chain connects TRBV2 to TRBJ2-1; TRBD2 is a possible D gene (6 bases). The CDR3 runs 13 residues. From germline, CDR1 is SNHLY and CDR2 FYNNEI. CDR3 DNA: TGTCCCAGCAGTGTTCCGGGGGACCTTGGGCAGTTCTTC. This translates into CPSSVPGDLGQFF.

This clonotype was counted ten times or more. The rearrangement joins TRBV6-5 to TRBJ2-2; TRBD1 is a possible D gene (5 bases). The CDR3 is 14 amino acids. Per the germline V gene, CDR1 is MNHEY and CDR2 is SVGAGI. V lost 7 bases to trimming and J lost 3 bases, with 12 bases between them. CDR3 in DNA: TGTGCCAGCACCCCAGACAGACACACCGGGGAGCTGTTTTTT. Amino acids: CASTPDRHTGELFF.

V gene TRBV10-3 combines with J gene TRBJ2-3; D unresolved. The CDR3 sequence is 11 residues long. CDR1 and CDR2 from the germline V gene are ENHRY and SYGVKD. The ends were cut back, 10 bases at V and 3 bases at J, with 8 bases in the middle. The DNA for the CDR3 is TGTGCCACAAAGGGTACAGATACGCAGTATTTT. This sequence encodes CATKGTDTQYF.

The sample holds many counts of this clonotype. This sequence joins TRBV6-1 and TRBJ2-1, with 15 bases aligning to TRBD2. The CDR3 consists of 18 residues. Trimming removed 6 bases from V and 3 bases from J; junction bases left unmatched: 9. Germline V gene data show CDR1 as MNHNS and CDR2 as SASEGT. CDR3: CASRGLAGGIVFYNEQFF. The CDR3 DNA reads as TGTGCCAGCAGGGGACTAGCGGGAGGAATCGTCTTCTACAATGAGCAGTTCTTC.

This clonotype was found many times. The CDR3 DNA reads as TGTGCCAGCAGCCTCAGCCCGGTCCCTGGCTATGGCTACACCTTC. As protein: CASSLSPVPGYGYTF. The chain joins TRBV2 to TRBJ1-2; D uncertain. The V end lost 6 bases, the J end lost 4 bases, and 18 bases lay between the germline ends. Germline V gene sequence: CDR1 SNHLY, CDR2 FYNNEI. The CDR3 is 15 amino acids.

This clonotype was found many times. V gene TRBV5-1 combines with J gene TRBJ2-7; D is unclear. Trimming removed 4 bases from V and 3 bases from J, with 14 bases in between. The CDR3 has 14 residues. The germline gives CDR1 SGHRS, CDR2 YFSETQ. CDR3 nucleotides: TGCGCCAGCAGCGTCAGAGGCTTGGACTACGAGCAGTACTTC. As protein: CASSVRGLDYEQYF.

This clonotype was detected many times. This chain uses TRBV20-1 with TRBJ2-1; 12 nucleotides line up with TRBD2. The V gene end was trimmed by 6 bases and the J gene end by 0 bases; junction bases not matched to a gene: 6. Germline-derived CDR1 and CDR2 are DFQATT and SNEGSKA (reference sequence). The CDR3 is 16 residues long. CDR3 DNA: TGCAGTGCAGGACTAGCGGGGAGAAGCTCCTACAATGAGCAGTTCTTC. Translation: CSAGLAGRSSYNEQFF.

Only a few counts were recorded for this clonotype. This sequence joins TRBV20-1 and TRBJ2-5; tentatively, D is TRBD1 (6 bases). V gave up 5 bases and J gave up 9 bases, with 19 bases separating them. The CDR3 is 13 residues long. Per the germline V gene, CDR1 is DFQATT and CDR2 is SNEGSKA (reference sequence). CDR3 loop: CSALSGTPWAQYF. The DNA of the CDR3 is TGCAGTGCTCTATCCGGGACACCTTGGGCCCAGTACTTC.

This clonotype occurred many times. J is TRBJ1-2 and V is TRBV6-1; D is possibly TRBD1 (5 bases). V gave up 6 bases and J gave up 0 bases, with 14 bases separating them. Germline V lookup: CDR1 MNHNS, CDR2 SASEGT. This CDR3 spans 15 amino acids. CDR3 DNA: TGTGCCAGCAGCCAGGGAGCAAAAGCTAACTATGGCTACACCTTC. Protein: CASSQGAKANYGYTF.

V gene TRBV12-3 or TRBV12-4 combines with J gene TRBJ2-2, with TRBD2 identical over 11 bases. V gave up 8 bases and J gave up 6 bases; unmatched junction bases: 8. There are 15 residues in the CDR3. For the CDR3, the DNA is TGTGCCAGCGGTCTAGCGGGAGGTTGGGCCGGGGAGCTGTTTTTT. Translated: CASGLAGGWAGELFF.